A single sample is the source of the 24 T cell receptor beta chains below, sequenced in a study of cytomegalovirus exposure and HLA in healthy donors. The PCR made use of 60 Vbeta and 13 Jbeta primers. Sequencing used immunoSEQ multiplex PCR; TCRdb keeps in-frame clones, though not all of them. The sample yields 50,000 or so clones, roughly 53% seen once. Sequencing used PBMCs. Receptors were obtained from a human donor in good health.

This clone was picked up a small number of times. This chain uses TRBV19 with TRBJ1-1, with TRBD1 matching 7 bases. This CDR3 contains 15 residues. After removal of 6 bases from V and 0 bases from J, the junction contained 7 bases not matched to a gene. From germline, CDR1 is LNHDA and CDR2 SQIVND (reference sequence). The CDR3, as DNA: TGTGCCAGTAGGAAGGGGGCTTTTATGAACACTGAAGCTTTCTTT. This sequence encodes CASRKGAFMNTEAFF.

This clone showed up just a few times. The DNA for the CDR3 is TGTGCCAGCAGTGATGGGGGGGCGGGACAGCCCCAGCATTTT. It specifies CASSDGGAGQPQHF. The chain carries TRBV2 and TRBJ1-5; the D gene is possibly TRBD1 (6 bases). This CDR3 spans 14 amino acids. CDR1 and CDR2 from the germline V gene are SNHLY and FYNNEI. Trimming shortened V by 3 bases and J by 7 bases, and 13 bases separated the two germline ends.

The CDR3 DNA follows: TGTGCCACCAGCTTACCAATGAACAGGGGAAGGAACACTGAAGCTTTCTTT. This translates into CATSLPMNRGRNTEAFF. This chain connects TRBV15 to TRBJ1-1, with 7 positions matching TRBD1. The V and J ends lost 5 bases and 1 base, in that order; junction bases with no gene match: 13. CDR1 LNHNV and CDR2 YYDKDF come from the germline V gene (reference sequence). CDR3 length: 17 residues.

There are a few counts of this clone. The chain recombines TRBV4-2 with TRBJ2-3, with TRBD2 identical over 10 bases. Germline V gives CDR1 LGHNA, CDR2 YNFKEQ. The V segment lost 0 bases and the J segment 0 bases; nucleotides outside the gene matches: 12. The length of the CDR3 is 20 residues. CDR3 nucleotide sequence: TGTGCCAGCAGCCAAGAGCCAGCTAGCGGGGGCCGCGGAAGCACAGATACGCAGTATTTT. It is translated as CASSQEPASGGRGSTDTQYF.

The rearrangement joins TRBV6-6 to TRBJ1-1; D ambiguous. The V end was cut by 6 bases, the J end by 0 bases, with 11 bases between. The V gene's germline CDR1 is MNHNY and CDR2 SVGAGI (reference sequence). The CDR3 runs to 14 residues. The CDR3 sequence: CASRENSMNTEAFF. CDR3 DNA: TGTGCCAGCAGAGAGAATAGCATGAACACTGAAGCTTTCTTT.

This clone turned up a few times. CDR3: CASSLDTEGLLQETQYF. DNA for the CDR3: TGTGCCAGCAGCTTAGACACCGAGGGACTACTGCAAGAGACCCAGTACTTC. The V call is TRBV7-6, the J call TRBJ2-5; TRBD2 matches 7 bases. V lost 1 base and J lost 2; bases outside the gene matches: 10. The CDR3 is made up of 17 amino acids. CDR1 is SGHVS and CDR2 is FNYEAQ in the germline V gene.

The chain uses TRBV2 and TRBJ2-3; tentative D call: TRBD1 (5 bases). This CDR3 spans 14 amino acids. Germline loops: CDR1 SNHLY, CDR2 FYNNEI. V lost 6 bases, J lost 0 bases, and 10 bases lay in between. CDR3 sequence: CASSQGPSTDTQYF. CDR3 bases: TGTGCCAGCAGCCAGGGCCCTAGCACAGATACGCAGTATTTT.

The chain combines TRBV7-2 with TRBJ2-2, with a tentative D call TRBD1 (7 bases). The V and J ends lost 0 bases and 3 bases respectively, with 14 bases between them. Per germline, CDR1 SGHTA and CDR2 FQGNSA. The CDR3 has 17 amino acids. The DNA for the CDR3 is TGTGCCAGCAGCTTAGCATCGGCAGGGGGGTACACCGGGGAGCTGTTTTTT. Residues: CASSLASAGGYTGELFF.

The chain recombines TRBV27 with TRBJ2-2; weak D call: TRBD1 (5 bases). Germline V gene lookup returns CDR1 MNHEY and CDR2 SMNVEV (reference sequence). The CDR3 contains 14 residues. Trimming took off 3 bases at V and 2 bases at J, with 7 bases between the two ends. The CDR3 DNA reads as TGTGCCAGCAGTTTGACAGTCAACACCGGGGAGCTGTTTTTT. It specifies CASSLTVNTGELFF.

As DNA, the CDR3 is TGTGCCAGCAGCGTAGGGTCGGGGGGCCTGGAGACCCAGTACTTC. Its protein product is CASSVGSGGLETQYF. The chain has TRBV9 and TRBJ2-5, with a weak D call TRBD2 (7 bases). The germline V gene has CDR1 SGDLS and CDR2 YYNGEE. The CDR3 spans 15 residues. Trimming took 0 bases from V and 5 from J, leaving 14 bases between them.

The chain combines TRBV7-2 with TRBJ2-3; 14 nucleotides agree with TRBD2. Trimming at V came to 5 bases and at J to 3 bases, leaving 7 bases not matched to a gene. CDR1 SGHTA and CDR2 FQGNSA come from the germline V gene. The CDR3 has 17 amino acids. In DNA form, the CDR3 reads TGTGCCAGCAGCAGGACTAGCGGGGGGCCTATTACAGATACGCAGTATTTT. Translated, it gives CASSRTSGGPITDTQYF.

V is TRBV15 and J is TRBJ1-2; D is undetermined. Germline V gene sequence: CDR1 LNHNV, CDR2 YYDKDF (reference sequence). Trimming cost V 0 bases and J 8 bases, with 19 bases left between them. The CDR3 sequence is 16 residues long. DNA for the CDR3: TGTGCCACCAGCAGAGATGGCGACTCGAGCTTGAGGGGCTACACCTTC. It codes for CATSRDGDSSLRGYTF.

This clone was recorded a few times. This chain uses TRBV9 with TRBJ1-2, with 7 bases fitting TRBD1. This CDR3 comprises 13 residues. CDR1 is SGDLS, CDR2 YYNGEE, per germline. V was pared by 0 bases and J by 8 bases, with 4 bases of the junction left unmatched. The CDR3, as DNA: TGTGCCAGCAGCGTAGCGGGCAGGGGGGGCTACACCTTC. This translates into CASSVAGRGGYTF.

The chain combines TRBV7-2 with TRBJ1-3, with 7 positions matching TRBD1. Germline CDR1 is SGHTA and CDR2 is FQGNSA. This CDR3 region has 14 residues. J was trimmed by 0 bases and V by 5 bases; bases with no gene match: 1. The CDR3 here is CASSRDSSGNTIYF. DNA of the CDR3: TGTGCCAGCAGCCGGGACAGCTCTGGAAACACCATATATTTT.

This clone was detected a few times. The chain has TRBV18 and TRBJ1-5, with a possible D match to TRBD1 (6 bases). This CDR3 spans 16 amino acids. Trimming left V 3 bases short and J 0 bases short, with 12 bases between. CDR1 and CDR2 (germline): KGHSH, LQKENI. This chain's CDR3 is CASSPRGGRSNQPQHF. As DNA, the CDR3 is TGTGCCAGCTCACCCAGGGGTGGCCGTAGCAATCAGCCCCAGCATTTT.

This chain's CDR3 is CASGQGNGNQPQHF. The CDR3 coding sequence is TGTGCCAGCGGCCAGGGTAATGGCAATCAGCCCCAGCATTTT. The chain recombines TRBV2 with TRBJ1-5; D might be TRBD1 (5 bases). Trimming pared 8 bases from V and 2 bases from J, leaving 13 bases between. This CDR3 contains 14 residues. CDR1 and CDR2 from the germline V gene are SNHLY and FYNNEI.

The chain recombines TRBV5-4 with TRBJ2-3; 7 bases match TRBD2. The CDR3 loop spans 14 amino acids. V lost 2 bases to trimming and J lost 8 bases; unmatched junction nucleotides: 8. Per the germline V gene, CDR1 is SGHNT and CDR2 is YYREEE (reference sequence). This CDR3 reads CASSFSGGEGTQYF. The CDR3 DNA reads TGTGCCAGCAGCTTTAGCGGTGGGGAGGGTACGCAGTATTTT.

This clone has just a few counts. This rearrangement joins TRBV7-3 to TRBJ2-5; perhaps TRBD2 as D (5 bases). Germline V gene data show CDR1 as SGHTA and CDR2 as FQGTGA. V dropped 3 bases and J dropped 7 bases, with 12 bases sitting between them. The CDR3 runs to 13 residues. In nucleotides, the CDR3 is TGTGCCAGCAGCTTGGGGAGCCCAGGGACCCAGTACTTC. Amino acids: CASSLGSPGTQYF.

In its sample, this clone was seen a few times. The chain joins TRBV5-1 to TRBJ2-1, with 14 bases lining up with TRBD2. The V gene's germline CDR1 is SGHRS and CDR2 YFSETQ. Losses at the gene ends were 5 bases for V and 9 bases for J; bases not matched to a gene: 10. This CDR3 contains 16 residues. The chain's CDR3 is CASSPTTSGGAVEQFF. The CDR3 nucleotides are TGCGCCAGCAGTCCAACGACTAGCGGGGGGGCGGTTGAGCAGTTCTTC.

This clone was found a few times. This chain connects TRBV6-6 to TRBJ1-6, with 7 bases lining up with TRBD1. V trimming: 5 bases; J trimming: 7 bases; junction bases outside the gene matches: 5. The V gene's germline CDR1 is MNHNY and CDR2 SVGAGI (reference sequence). There are 14 residues in the CDR3. Here the CDR3 reads CASSPRDRNSPLHF. The CDR3 bases are TGTGCCAGCAGTCCACGGGACAGAAATTCACCCCTCCACTTT.

This rearrangement joins TRBV7-3 to TRBJ2-3; TRBD2 matches 8 bases. V was pared by 0 bases and J by 1 base, with 3 bases of the junction left unmatched. This CDR3 contains 16 residues. Germline assignment: CDR1 SGHTA and CDR2 FQGTGA. DNA of the CDR3: TGTGCCAGCAGCTTAACCGGGCGGGGGGGCACAGATACGCAGTATTTT. This encodes CASSLTGRGGTDTQYF.

The V call is TRBV28, the J call TRBJ1-1; 7 nucleotides align to TRBD1. Per germline, CDR1 MDHEN and CDR2 SYDVKM. V lost 5 bases and J lost 8; bases outside the gene matches: 5. This CDR3 is built from 12 residues. The CDR3 is CASSTPGQEAFF. The CDR3 nucleotides are TGTGCCAGCAGTACGCCGGGACAGGAAGCTTTCTTT. Together with reference TRBV28 and TRBJ1-1, the CDR3 gives the full variable domain: DVKVTQSSRYLVKRTGEKVFLECVQDMDHENMFWYRQDPGLGLRLIYFSYDVKMKEKGDIPEGYSVSREKKERFSLILESASTNQTSMYLCASSTPGQEAFFGQGTRLTVV.

The CDR3: CATRTGERSTGELFF. DNA for the CDR3: TGTGCCACTAGGACAGGGGAAAGGAGCACCGGGGAGCTGTTTTTT. V and J are TRBV15 and TRBJ2-2; 9 nucleotides agree with TRBD1. CDR3 length: 15 amino acids. J lost 4 bases, V lost 9 bases, and 9 bases had no gene match. CDR1 LNHNV and CDR2 YYDKDF come from the germline V gene (reference sequence).

This clone has a handful of counts. The chain links TRBV7-9 to TRBJ2-1, with D possibly matching TRBD2 (7 bases). The CDR3 loop spans 13 amino acids. Germline CDR1 reads SEHNR; CDR2 reads FQNEAQ (reference sequence). CDR3 coding DNA: TGTGCTCTAGGGGGGGCGCTTACGAATGAGCAGTTCTTC. Translated: CALGGALTNEQFF.